Listed below are T cell receptor beta chains from one sample, sequenced in a study of Ad26.COV2.S vaccination and SARS-CoV-2 variants. Clones were read by immunoSEQ multiplex PCR, and TCRdb kept only the in-frame ones, dropping some. The data contain a few hundred thousand clones, under 90% of them singletons. Source: peripheral blood, taken in a trial of Ad26.COV2.S vaccine versus placebo. The receptors were gathered from a person aged 18 to 59 who received the Ad26.COV2.S COVID-19 vaccine or a placebo. The conserved cysteine and the conserved F or W are not part of the CDR3 here.

v_call	cdr3_aa
TRBV13	ASSRSWARQY
TRBV7-3	ASSLGDYNEQF
TRBV5-1	ASSRGLLETQY
TRBV23-1	ASSQVQDPNTEAF
TRBV7-9	ASSSQGLNEKLF
TRBV6-2/TRBV6-3	ASSYVGPDGEQF
TRBV11-3	ASSATGTSGRLGQY
TRBV5-1	ASSYGQGDGYT
TRBV7-3	ASSRDSTSSYEQY
TRBV19	ASTGSTDTQY
TRBV27	ASSLSGAYNEQF
TRBV7-8	ASSLGQGGVNTEAF
TRBV3-1/TRBV3-2	ASSQDLGGSPLH
TRBV21-1	ASNPASSSYNEQF
TRBV15	ATSHDSNTEAF
TRBV19	ASSPGRGEQY
TRBV11-2	ASSSQGLLGEEQY
TRBV25-1	ASSVTGATDTQY
TRBV19	ASSVPLGNTIY
TRBV18	ASSPRQGTYEQY
TRBV5-3	ARSVRRTWKVSPLH
TRBV5-1	ASSLGQGREQY
TRBV19	ASSPPRDTNEQY
TRBV4-1	ASSQAAGTTDTQY
TRBV7-3	ASSRGGGSGANVLT
TRBV6-6	ASSQGLSSYNSPLH
TRBV3-1/TRBV3-2	ASSQVLGDYGYT
TRBV5-1	ASSRDRVGYEQY
TRBV6-5	ASSYYRGYGYT
TRBV19	ASTPSTENYGYT
TRBV14	ASSRMLQETQY
TRBV9	ASSVLWDALQF
TRBV21-1	AILLAGLHSGNTIY
TRBV30	AWRVFGAGGSQWETQY
TRBV2	ASGGVLMNTEAF
TRBV6-5	ATSGPGANVLT
TRBV9	ASSVQGYKSGANVLT
TRBV4-2	ASSHLGQGKETQY
TRBV6-6	ASSPLTSGSYEQY
TRBV10-3	ATRTGTSTDTQY
TRBV11-2	ASSLGSSGSNGELF
TRBV4-2	ASSQGLFNEKLF
TRBV29-1	SAGDGGQPQH
TRBV19	ASSIGGSYNEQF
TRBV6-5	ASGDRGQGLYGYT
TRBV6-5	ASRDGTGRSGELF